The 16 T cell receptor beta chains presented below share a single source sample, sequenced in a study of shared clonotypes between healthy human individuals. The data were produced by immunoSEQ multiplex PCR, yet TCRdb's version contains in-frame clones alone and is incomplete. The sample includes over 400,000 clones, roughly 80% of them seen just once. Sequences were obtained from PBMCs. These receptors all stem from a woman in her 40s in good health. Some clones in this sample may be carry-over from other donors' samples.

The rearrangement uses TRBV10-2 and TRBJ1-1, with D possibly TRBD1 on 5 matching bases. The CDR3 is 16 residues long. Trimming removed 6 bases from V and 4 bases from J, with 21 bases in between. Germline values: CDR1 WSHSY, CDR2 SAAADI. CDR3 sequence (DNA): TGCGCCAGCAGCCTATCTTTACGGGGGTGGTCCACTGAAGCTTTCTTT. Protein sequence: CASSLSLRGWSTEAFF.

This clone appeared once. The chain is built from TRBV15 and TRBJ2-7, with D unresolved. The CDR3 loop spans 14 amino acids. The V gene lost 1 base and the J gene lost 2 bases, with 9 bases spanning the gap. Germline V gene sequence: CDR1 LNHNV, CDR2 YYDKDF (reference sequence). The chain's CDR3 is CATSRAGSAYEQYF. In nucleotides, the CDR3 is TGTGCCACCAGCAGAGCTGGGTCGGCCTACGAGCAGTACTTC.

This clone was seen just once. The chain uses TRBV18 and TRBJ1-5; 12 bases are shared with TRBD1. The ends lost 9 bases at V and 1 base at J; junction bases unmatched: 7. This CDR3 has 16 residues. Germline V gene data show CDR1 as KGHSH and CDR2 as LQKENI. The CDR3 sequence: CASSGQGAGSNQPQHF. The CDR3 nucleotides are TGTGCCAGTTCGGGACAGGGGGCGGGAAGCAATCAGCCCCAGCATTTT.

This clone showed up just once. The genes are TRBV28 and TRBJ2-6; 11 bases fit TRBD1. With 4 bases clipped from V and 1 base from J, the junction kept 6 bases outside the gene matches. From germline, CDR1 is MDHEN and CDR2 SYDVKM. This CDR3 has 18 amino acids. CDR3 in amino acids: CASSSRDRGSSGANVLTF. CDR3 DNA: TGTGCCAGCAGTTCGCGGGACAGGGGGTCGTCTGGGGCCAACGTCCTGACTTTC.

The rearrangement links TRBV2 to TRBJ2-7; 8 bases are a match to TRBD2. V lost 7 bases and J lost 10; bases outside the gene matches: 12. The germline gives CDR1 SNHLY, CDR2 FYNNEI. The CDR3 spans 13 residues. CDR3 DNA: TGTGCCAGCAACTTAGCGGGAAATCCCTCTCAGTACTTC. Translating it yields CASNLAGNPSQYF.

The rearrangement joins TRBV19 to TRBJ2-3; 11 nucleotides line up with TRBD2. Germline V lookup: CDR1 LNHDA, CDR2 SQIVND (reference sequence). CDR3 length equals 17 residues. Germline trimming cut 7 bases from V and 4 bases from J; bases unmatched to any gene: 13. CDR3 DNA sequence: TGTGCCAGTACCGAATACGCGCTAGCGGGAGGCCCAGATACGCAGTATTTT. Translating it yields CASTEYALAGGPDTQYF. The full variable domain, completed using reference TRBV19 and TRBJ2-3, is DGGITQSPKYLFRKEGQNVTLSCEQNLNHDAMYWYRQDPGQGLRLIYYSQIVNDFQKGDIAEGYSVSREKKESFPLTVTSAQKNPTAFYLCASTEYALAGGPDTQYFGPGTRLTVL.

DNA of the CDR3: TGTGCCAGCAGTATCACCGGACGGGCTGAAAAACTGTTTTTT. It yields the protein CASSITGRAEKLFF. The J gene is TRBJ1-4, the V gene TRBV25-1; D remains ambiguous. Germline V gives CDR1 MGHDK, CDR2 SYGVNS. The CDR3 totals 14 residues. The ends were cut back, 5 bases at V and 7 bases at J, with 14 bases in the middle.

The rearrangement joins TRBV2 to TRBJ2-1; 13 bases are a match to TRBD2. CDR1 is SNHLY, CDR2 FYNNEI, per germline. The CDR3 contains 14 residues. Losses at the gene ends were 8 bases for V and 9 bases for J; bases not matched to a gene: 7. CDR3 loop: CASLLAGGPGEQFF. The CDR3 coding sequence is TGTGCCAGCCTACTAGCGGGAGGGCCGGGTGAGCAGTTCTTC.

The chain recombines TRBV10-3 with TRBJ1-5; 11 bases are a match to TRBD1. The CDR3 runs 14 residues. V shed 2 bases, J shed 6 bases, and the junction held 0 bases outside the gene matches. Germline V gene sequence: CDR1 ENHRY, CDR2 SYGVKD. CDR3 sequence reads: CAISEGTGGQPQHF. The CDR3 DNA sequence: TGTGCCATCAGTGAGGGGACAGGGGGTCAGCCCCAGCATTTT.

V is TRBV19 and J is TRBJ2-2; D is perhaps TRBD1 (5 bases). The CDR3 contains 16 residues. With 1 base removed from V and 3 bases from J, the gap between germline ends came to 12 bases. Per germline, CDR1 LNHDA and CDR2 SQIVND (reference sequence). CDR3 sequence reads: CASSIVRGYDTGELFF. CDR3 sequence (DNA): TGTGCCAGTAGTATAGTTAGGGGTTACGACACCGGGGAGCTGTTTTTT.

This clone came up once. The chain carries TRBV29-1 and TRBJ1-5, with 7 nucleotides matching TRBD1. From germline, CDR1 is SQVTM and CDR2 ANQGSEA. V trimming: 2 bases; J trimming: 0 bases; junction bases outside the gene matches: 7. This CDR3 comprises 16 residues. CDR3 sequence reads: CSVEPDRNYSNQPQHF. The CDR3 nucleotides read TGCAGCGTTGAACCGGACAGGAACTATAGCAATCAGCCCCAGCATTTT. Full variable domain (outside the CDR3, taken from reference TRBV29-1 and TRBJ1-5): SAVISQKPSRDICQRGTSLTIQCQVDSQVTMMFWYRQQPGQSLTLIATANQGSEATYESGFVIDKFPISRPNLTFSTLTVSNMSPEDSSIYLCSVEPDRNYSNQPQHFGDGTRLSIL.

The V call is TRBV5-1, the J call TRBJ2-7, with 7 bases matching TRBD2. V lost 0 bases and J lost 0; bases outside the gene matches: 12. The CDR3 has 18 residues. Looked up from germline, CDR1 is SGHRS and CDR2 is YFSETQ. The CDR3: CASSLDRGRIGSSYEQYF. As DNA, the CDR3 is TGCGCCAGCAGCTTGGATCGCGGGAGAATAGGAAGCTCCTACGAGCAGTACTTC.

The chain recombines TRBV14 with TRBJ2-7, with a weak D call TRBD2 (5 bases). Per germline, CDR1 SGHDN and CDR2 FVKESK. V lost 4 bases and J 0 bases, leaving 19 bases between the germline ends. The CDR3 has 17 amino acids. The CDR3 DNA reads as TGTGCCAGCAGCCGGACTTGGAGGCCGTCTATCTCCTACGAGCAGTACTTC. Encoded protein: CASSRTWRPSISYEQYF.

The J gene is TRBJ2-1, the V gene TRBV7-8, with 13 bases matching TRBD2. The CDR3 loop spans 17 amino acids. Germline V CDR1 and CDR2: SGHVS, FQNEAQ. The V segment lost 5 bases and the J segment 7 bases; nucleotides outside the gene matches: 11. The CDR3 loop is CASSQPRTGLAGNEQFF. CDR3 nucleotides: TGTGCCAGCAGCCAACCAAGGACGGGACTAGCGGGAAATGAGCAGTTCTTC.

This clone was seen at least ten times. Additional DNA sequences in this sample encode the identical CDR3. The J gene is TRBJ2-7, the V gene TRBV30, with D perhaps TRBD1 (7 bases). V was cut by 0 bases and J by 2 bases, with 14 bases left in between. The length of the CDR3 is 15 residues. In germline, CDR1 is GTSNPN, CDR2 SVGIG (reference sequence). The CDR3 bases are TGTGCCTGGAGTGTAGGGCAGGGGGGACCCTACGAGCAGTACTTC. As protein: CAWSVGQGGPYEQYF.

The chain uses TRBV10-3 and TRBJ1-2; D might be TRBD1 (6 bases). There are 16 residues in the CDR3. The V gene lost 0 bases and the J gene lost 9 bases, with 20 bases spanning the gap. CDR1 and CDR2 (germline): ENHRY, SYGVKD. The CDR3 here is CAISESGGYGGRSYTF. In DNA form, the CDR3 reads TGTGCCATCAGTGAGTCGGGGGGCTACGGGGGCCGGAGCTACACCTTC.